One and the same sample provided the 30 T cell receptor beta chains below, sequenced in a study of blood T cells in healthy people across ages. Primed by a sample-barcoded 5' primer and a J-beta primer mix, a second PCR proceeded for 7 to 11 cycles. In TCRdb, the 5' RACE reads were re-called with MiXCR into one record per CDR3 protein. This sample carries about 1.8 million distinct CDR3 sequences, 49% of them seen once, and the ten largest clones take less than 2.5%. Sequencing input: blood. The receptors here all came from a woman in her thirties or forties in good health.

The rearrangement uses TRBV10-3 and TRBJ2-1; 15 bases fit TRBD2. V gave up 7 bases and J gave up 0 bases; unmatched junction bases: 7. The length of the CDR3 is 18 residues. Per the germline V gene, CDR1 is ENHRY and CDR2 is SYGVKD. CDR3 coding DNA: TGTGCCATCAAAACCGGGACTAGCGGGGGGCTCTCCTACAATGAGCAGTTCTTC. Protein sequence: CAIKTGTSGGLSYNEQFF.

This clonotype was counted only a few times. V is TRBV15 and J is TRBJ2-7, with a possible D match to TRBD1 (6 bases). The CDR3 sequence is 14 residues long. Germline lookup yields CDR1 LNHNV and CDR2 YYDKDF (reference sequence). Trimming shortened V by 1 base and J by 2 bases, and 9 bases separated the two germline ends. Written as DNA, the CDR3 is TGTGCCACCAGCAGAGGGTCAGGGGCCTACGAGCAGTACTTC. Amino acids: CATSRGSGAYEQYF. Full variable domain (remainder filled in from reference TRBV15 and TRBJ2-7): DAMVIQNPRYQVTQFGKPVTLSCSQTLNHNVMYWYQQKSSQAPKLLFHYYDKDFNNEADTPDNFQSRRPNTSFCFLDIRSPGLGDTAMYLCATSRGSGAYEQYFGPGTRLTVT.

The chain links TRBV15 to TRBJ1-5, with a tentative D call TRBD1 (6 bases). V lost 0 bases and J 3 bases, leaving 9 bases between the germline ends. Germline lookup yields CDR1 LNHNV and CDR2 YYDKDF (reference sequence). The CDR3 runs 15 residues. The CDR3 reads CATSRDDRYNQPQHF. CDR3 nucleotides: TGTGCCACCAGCAGAGATGACAGGTACAATCAGCCCCAGCATTTT.

The chain is built from TRBV5-6 and TRBJ2-5; 10 bases fit TRBD2. Germline V gene data show CDR1 as SGHDT and CDR2 as YYEEEE. With 7 bases clipped from V and 4 bases from J, the junction kept 7 bases outside the gene matches. CDR3 length: 14 amino acids. This CDR3 is CASAERGGVETQYF. CDR3 sequence (DNA): TGTGCCAGCGCCGAGCGGGGGGGCGTAGAGACCCAGTACTTC.

CDR3 in amino acids: CASSRDRGQTEAFF. As DNA, the CDR3 is TGTGCCAGCAGCCGGGACAGGGGGCAGACTGAAGCTTTCTTT. The rearrangement uses TRBV6-5 and TRBJ1-1; 12 nucleotides match TRBD1. The CDR3 runs to 14 residues. Germline V lookup: CDR1 MNHEY, CDR2 SVGAGI. V shed 6 bases and J 5 bases; nucleotides not matched to a gene: 4.

V is TRBV6-2 or TRBV6-3 and J is TRBJ2-7; 7 bases align to TRBD1. This CDR3 is built from 15 residues. Germline V gives CDR1 MNHEY, CDR2 SVGEGT. The junction had 9 bases not matched to a gene; V was cut back by 6 bases and J by 1 base. DNA for the CDR3: TGTGCCAGCAGGTCCCAAAGGGACAGATCCTACGAGCAGTACTTC. This sequence encodes CASRSQRDRSYEQYF.

J is TRBJ2-5 and V is TRBV20-1; TRBD1 might be the D (5 bases). V shed 4 bases and J shed 2 bases, with 11 bases lying between them. Germline V lookup: CDR1 DFQATT, CDR2 SNEGSKA (reference sequence). The CDR3 is made up of 13 amino acids. DNA of the CDR3: TGCAGTGCTATAAAAGGGGCGCAAGAGACCCAGTACTTC. This codes for CSAIKGAQETQYF.

This chain uses TRBV24-1 with TRBJ2-7, with a tentative D call TRBD2 (5 bases). V was shortened by 4 bases and J by 7 bases, with 19 bases between the two germline ends. CDR3 length equals 15 residues. The germline V gene encodes CDR1 KGHDR and CDR2 SFDVKD. The CDR3 region is CATSDEGPAYNEQYF. The DNA for the CDR3 is TGTGCCACCAGTGACGAGGGTCCTGCCTACAATGAGCAGTACTTC.

The V and J genes are TRBV5-6 and TRBJ2-5, with D hard to call. Germline V gives CDR1 SGHDT, CDR2 YYEEEE. V dropped 2 bases and J dropped 0 bases, with 17 bases sitting between them. There are 17 residues in the CDR3. The CDR3 protein is CASSFSLGVIDQETQYF. CDR3 nucleotides: TGTGCCAGCAGCTTTTCCCTCGGCGTGATAGACCAAGAGACCCAGTACTTC.

V gene TRBV5-1 combines with J gene TRBJ2-1; 7 bases are shared with TRBD2. The CDR3 covers 14 residues. Germline CDR1 reads SGHRS; CDR2 reads YFSETQ. Trimming removed 2 bases from V and 8 bases from J; junction bases left unmatched: 7. As DNA, the CDR3 is TGCGCCAGCAGCTTTGGGGGGGGGGTCGATGAGCAGTTCTTC. Protein sequence: CASSFGGGVDEQFF.

The rearrangement links TRBV28 to TRBJ2-5; weak D call: TRBD2 (7 bases). V lost 4 bases, J lost 7 bases, and 16 bases lay in between. This CDR3 region has 14 residues. Germline V lookup: CDR1 MDHEN, CDR2 SYDVKM. The CDR3 reads CASSYGGPEGTQYF. CDR3 DNA: TGTGCCAGCAGTTACGGGGGGCCCGAGGGGACCCAGTACTTC.

This clonotype has just one count. A read error may produce the germline difference seen at one junction end. The rearrangement uses TRBV19 and TRBJ2-3; D gene uncertain. The germline gives CDR1 LNHDA, CDR2 SQIVND (reference sequence). The length of the CDR3 is 16 residues. The CDR3 bases are TGTGTCAGTAGCAATGAAGAAGTTCCCCGCACAGATACGCAGTATTTT. Translating gives CVSSNEEVPRTDTQYF.

There are a few counts of this clonotype. The chain combines TRBV4-1 with TRBJ1-6; D is unclear. The germline V gene has CDR1 MGHRA and CDR2 YSYEKL. Trimming left V 5 bases short and J 0 bases short, with 11 bases between. The CDR3 spans 16 residues. The CDR3 is CASSIHRSSYNSPLHF. The CDR3 coding sequence is TGCGCCAGCAGCATCCATAGGAGCTCCTATAATTCACCCCTCCACTTT.

A few counts support this clonotype. This chain uses TRBV12-3 or TRBV12-4 with TRBJ2-7; perhaps D is TRBD1 or TRBD2 (5 bases each). There are 14 residues in the CDR3. The V and J ends lost 3 bases and 3 bases respectively, with 12 bases between them. DNA for the CDR3: TGTGCCAGCAGTTTTCTGGGGACGAACTACGAGCAGTACTTC. It encodes CASSFLGTNYEQYF.

In this sample, this clonotype turned up many times. V gene TRBV9 combines with J gene TRBJ2-3; weak D call: TRBD2 (6 bases). CDR3 size: 12 residues. The germline V gene has CDR1 SGDLS and CDR2 YYNGEE. V gave up 5 bases and J gave up 4 bases, with 8 bases separating them. The CDR3 protein is CASSASADTQYF. CDR3 nucleotide sequence: TGTGCCAGCAGTGCTAGCGCAGATACGCAGTATTTT.

There are a few counts of this clonotype. The gene calls are TRBV9 and TRBJ2-3, with D maybe TRBD2 (7 bases). The CDR3 sequence is 15 residues long. Trimming cost V 5 bases and J 4 bases, with 17 bases left between them. CDR1 is SGDLS, CDR2 YYNGEE, per germline. Written as DNA, the CDR3 is TGTGCCAGCAGTCCCTTTGGAGGGGGGGCAGATACGCAGTATTTT. Translated: CASSPFGGGADTQYF.

The rearrangement links TRBV11-2 to TRBJ2-3, with D possibly TRBD1 on 6 matching bases. Germline V lookup: CDR1 SGHAT, CDR2 FQNNGV. Trimming stripped 5 bases from V and 4 bases from J, with 13 bases between. This CDR3 has 14 amino acids. The CDR3 DNA reads TGTGCCAGCAGCAAAATCAGGGGCCCAGATACGCAGTATTTT. Encoded protein: CASSKIRGPDTQYF.

The V call is TRBV7-8, the J call TRBJ1-5; D perhaps matches TRBD1 (6 bases). The V end lost 5 bases, the J end lost 5 bases, and 16 bases lay between the germline ends. The CDR3 is 15 residues long. Per germline, CDR1 SGHVS and CDR2 FQNEAQ. CDR3 region: CASSRQDRADQPQHF. CDR3 DNA sequence: TGTGCCAGCAGCCGACAGGATAGAGCAGATCAGCCCCAGCATTTT. The variable domain in full, with the rest retrieved from reference TRBV7-8 and TRBJ1-5, is GAGVSQSPRYKVAKRGQDVALRCDPISGHVSLFWYQQALGQGPEFLTYFQNEAQLDKSGLPSDRFFAERPEGSVSTLKIQRTQQEDSAVYLCASSRQDRADQPQHFGDGTRLSIL.

This clonotype was recorded a few times. V usage is TRBV28 and J usage is TRBJ1-2; D gene uncertain. The V end was cut by 8 bases, the J end by 3 bases, with 13 bases between. The CDR3 is 13 amino acids. Looked up from germline, CDR1 is MDHEN and CDR2 is SYDVKM. The DNA for the CDR3 is TGTGCCAGCGGTTCTCTGTCGGACTATGGCTACACCTTC. Translating gives CASGSLSDYGYTF.

The table lists this clonotype with a few counts. The chain employs TRBV20-1 and TRBJ2-5; 12 bases are a match to TRBD2. This CDR3 has 16 residues. J lost 2 bases, V lost 3 bases, and 7 bases had no gene match. The germline CDR1 and CDR2 sequences are DFQATT and SNEGSKA (reference sequence). The CDR3 here is CSASPTSGGPQETQYF. CDR3 DNA sequence: TGCAGTGCTAGTCCGACTAGCGGGGGCCCTCAAGAGACCCAGTACTTC.

The gene calls are TRBV20-1 and TRBJ2-5, with 9 bases fitting TRBD2. CDR3 length equals 17 residues. Germline CDR1 and CDR2: DFQATT and SNEGSKA (reference sequence). J was trimmed by 0 bases and V by 3 bases; bases with no gene match: 11. CDR3 bases: TGCAGTGCTAGGGGCCGGCTAGCGGGGACGTACCAAGAGACCCAGTACTTC. Its protein is CSARGRLAGTYQETQYF.

The gene calls are TRBV5-1 and TRBJ2-2; D is unresolved. Germline CDR1 reads SGHRS; CDR2 reads YFSETQ. This CDR3 region has 14 residues. The V gene lost 3 bases and the J gene lost 6 bases, with 12 bases spanning the gap. As DNA, the CDR3 is TGCGCCAGCAGCTCCGGCTCCCCGTCCGGGGAGCTGTTTTTT. It encodes CASSSGSPSGELFF.

This clonotype was counted between two and nine times. The J gene is TRBJ1-4, the V gene TRBV9; 10 bases fit TRBD1. The CDR3 is 15 residues long. Unmatched junction bases numbered 4, after V lost 4 bases and J lost 4 bases. In germline, CDR1 is SGDLS, CDR2 YYNGEE. CDR3 sequence: CASSQDRGSNEKLFF. As DNA, the CDR3 is TGTGCCAGCAGCCAGGACAGGGGGAGTAATGAAAAACTGTTTTTT.

Only a few counts were recorded for this clonotype. The V gene is TRBV28, the J gene TRBJ2-7, with D hard to call. V lost 3 bases and J lost 0, with 15 bases in between. The CDR3 is 16 residues long. The germline gives CDR1 MDHEN, CDR2 SYDVKM. The CDR3 nucleotides read TGTGCCAGCAGTTTCCACGGACCGATTAGCTCCTACGAGCAGTACTTC. It specifies CASSFHGPISSYEQYF.

The chain carries TRBV5-1 and TRBJ1-6; the D is unclear. CDR1 is SGHRS, CDR2 YFSETQ, per germline. The V gene lost 0 bases and the J gene lost 0 bases, with 7 bases spanning the gap. This CDR3 has 16 amino acids. The CDR3 DNA is TGCGCCAGCAGCTTGGTTGGATCCTCCTATAATTCACCCCTCCACTTT. This sequence encodes CASSLVGSSYNSPLHF.

The rearrangement joins TRBV10-2 to TRBJ2-1, with D possibly TRBD2 on 5 matching bases. V lost 3 bases and J 9 bases, leaving 15 bases between the germline ends. From germline, CDR1 is WSHSY and CDR2 SAAADI. There are 14 residues in the CDR3. The CDR3 protein is CASSDIYGELEQFF. The CDR3 nucleotides read TGCGCCAGCAGTGATATATACGGGGAACTTGAGCAGTTCTTC.

This clonotype has a handful of counts. The rearrangement links TRBV11-2 to TRBJ2-7; D unresolved. The CDR3 spans 18 residues. Between the trimmed V and J ends, which lost 8 bases and 1 base, there was a span of 27 bases. The V gene's germline CDR1 is SGHAT and CDR2 FQNNGV. Here the CDR3 DNA reads TGTGCCAGCGCCCGTCGTGTGGGCCATGGATACTCTTCCTACGAGCAGTACTTC. Translated: CASARRVGHGYSSYEQYF.

The chain combines TRBV27 with TRBJ2-7; TRBD1 aligns across 7 bases. The V gene end was trimmed by 2 bases and the J gene end by 4 bases; junction bases not matched to a gene: 8. The CDR3 consists of 15 residues. CDR1 is MNHEY and CDR2 is SMNVEV in the germline V gene (reference sequence). DNA of the CDR3: TGTGCCAGCAGTTTAAAACAGGGGAGTTGGTACGAGCAGTACTTC. This sequence encodes CASSLKQGSWYEQYF.

The rearrangement uses TRBV10-1 and TRBJ2-5; D unresolved. Germline V gives CDR1 WNHNN, CDR2 SYGVQD (reference sequence). This CDR3 spans 13 amino acids. The ends were cut back, 3 bases at V and 4 bases at J, with 9 bases in the middle. CDR3 sequence reads: CASSDYQTETQYF. The CDR3 DNA follows: TGCGCCAGCAGTGACTACCAAACAGAGACCCAGTACTTC.

This clonotype has a handful of counts. V and J are TRBV4-1 and TRBJ2-1, with D perhaps matching TRBD1 or TRBD2 (6 bases each). The germline V gene has CDR1 MGHRA and CDR2 YSYEKL. V lost 0 bases and J lost 9, with 15 bases in between. The CDR3 runs to 15 residues. CDR3 nucleotides: TGCGCCAGCAGCCAAGATCCGGGGGCCGTCGGTGAGCAGTTCTTC. Translated, it gives CASSQDPGAVGEQFF.